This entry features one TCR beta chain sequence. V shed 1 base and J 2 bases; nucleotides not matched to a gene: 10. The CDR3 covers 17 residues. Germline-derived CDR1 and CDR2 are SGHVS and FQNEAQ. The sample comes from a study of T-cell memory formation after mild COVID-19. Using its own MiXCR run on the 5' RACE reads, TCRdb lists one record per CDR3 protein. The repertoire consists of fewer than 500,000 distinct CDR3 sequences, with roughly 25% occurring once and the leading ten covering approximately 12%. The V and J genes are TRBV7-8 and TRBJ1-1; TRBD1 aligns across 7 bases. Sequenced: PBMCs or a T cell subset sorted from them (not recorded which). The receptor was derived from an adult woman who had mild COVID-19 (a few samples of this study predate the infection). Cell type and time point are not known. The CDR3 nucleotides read TGTGCCAGCAGCTTAGTCCTAGCTGGGACAGTAAACACTGAAGCTTTCTTT. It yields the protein CASSLVLAGTVNTEAFF. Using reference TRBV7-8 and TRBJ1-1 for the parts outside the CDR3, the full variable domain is GAGVSQSPRYKVAKRGQDVALRCDPISGHVSLFWYQQALGQGPEFLTYFQNEAQLDKSGLPSDRFFAERPEGSVSTLKIQRTQQEDSAVYLCASSLVLAGTVNTEAFFGQGTRLTVV.